The 26 T cell receptor beta chains reported below all come from one sample, sequenced in a study of cytomegalovirus exposure and HLA in healthy donors. The PCR made use of 60 Vbeta and 13 Jbeta primers. TCRdb's copy holds only in-frame clones and misses some; the assay was immunoSEQ multiplex PCR. The top ten hold about 3% of the sample, which has 90,000 to 130,000 clones, around 80% seen once. Source material: PBMCs. The origin of the receptors is a woman aged 18 to 35 in good health and CMV-seropositive.

J is TRBJ2-2 and V is TRBV5-1; D not resolved. V gave up 5 bases and J gave up 8 bases, with 13 bases separating them. Germline assignment: CDR1 SGHRS and CDR2 YFSETQ. The CDR3 covers 13 residues. CDR3 protein: CASSPRVEGELFF. CDR3 sequence (DNA): TGCGCCAGCAGTCCTCGGGTAGAGGGGGAGCTGTTTTTT.

Points on this clone: At one end, the junction sequence differs from germline, possibly due to a read error. The chain has TRBV7-9 and TRBJ1-2, with TRBD1 identical over 7 bases. Germline V gene sequence: CDR1 SEHNR, CDR2 FQNEAQ (reference sequence). The CDR3 totals 15 residues. The CDR3 nucleotides read TGTTCCAGCAACGAAAGGGGCAGGGGGGACTATGGCTACACCTTC. Its protein product is CSSNERGRGDYGYTF.

The chain employs TRBV25-1 and TRBJ1-1, with TRBD1 matching 8 bases. Trimming cost V 2 bases and J 9 bases; bases outside gene matches: 8. CDR3 length: 14 residues. Germline CDR1 reads MGHDK; CDR2 reads SYGVNS. CDR3 coding DNA: TGTGCCAGCAGTGAAGAGGGGGACAGGACGCAAGCTTTCTTT. Protein: CASSEEGDRTQAFF.

V usage is TRBV2 and J usage is TRBJ2-2; D is perhaps TRBD1 (7 bases). Trimming took 7 bases from V and 3 from J, leaving 12 bases between them. This CDR3 has 14 amino acids. Per germline, CDR1 SNHLY and CDR2 FYNNEI. CDR3 DNA: TGTGCCAGCAATGGAGGGGGCCACACCGGGGAGCTGTTTTTT. Its translation: CASNGGGHTGELFF.

V gene TRBV19 combines with J gene TRBJ1-4; 9 nucleotides line up with TRBD1. The CDR3 is made up of 20 amino acids. Per the germline V gene, CDR1 is LNHDA and CDR2 is SQIVND (reference sequence). The V and J ends lost 3 bases and 0 bases, in that order; junction bases with no gene match: 14. CDR3 region: CASSIGSGTGYDSTNEKLFF. The CDR3 nucleotides are TGTGCCAGTAGTATCGGATCCGGGACAGGGTACGATTCAACTAATGAAAAACTGTTTTTT.

The rearrangement uses TRBV10-3 and TRBJ1-3; 11 nucleotides agree with TRBD1. Losses at the gene ends were 6 bases for V and 2 bases for J; bases not matched to a gene: 6. The CDR3 spans 16 residues. Per germline, CDR1 ENHRY and CDR2 SYGVKD. The CDR3 DNA sequence: TGTGCCATCAGGACCTGGACAGGGGGCACTGGAAACACCATATATTTT. It encodes CAIRTWTGGTGNTIYF.

The V gene is TRBV6-6, the J gene TRBJ2-3; D might be TRBD2 (5 bases). This CDR3 spans 14 amino acids. V lost 2 bases and J 3 bases, leaving 9 bases between the germline ends. Germline V CDR1 and CDR2: MNHNY, SVGAGI (reference sequence). CDR3 DNA sequence: TGTGCCAGCAGTTACGGGAGTGGAACAGATACGCAGTATTTT. Protein sequence: CASSYGSGTDTQYF.

The rearrangement uses TRBV5-4 and TRBJ2-3; no clear D. Trimming cost V 0 bases and J 2 bases, with 7 bases left between them. This CDR3 is built from 14 residues. CDR1 SGHNT and CDR2 YYREEE come from the germline V gene (reference sequence). The CDR3 spells CASSLGLSTDTQYF. DNA of the CDR3: TGTGCCAGCAGCTTGGGACTCTCCACAGATACGCAGTATTTT.

J is TRBJ1-5 and V is TRBV6-5, with a possible D match to TRBD1 (6 bases). V was shortened by 4 bases and J by 7 bases, with 8 bases between the two germline ends. Germline V gene sequence: CDR1 MNHEY, CDR2 SVGAGI. The CDR3 has 12 amino acids. The CDR3 DNA is TGTGCCAGCAGTTTCAGGGGACAGCCCCAGCATTTT. It encodes CASSFRGQPQHF.

The chain employs TRBV6-1 and TRBJ2-1, with a tentative D call TRBD2 (5 bases). Per germline, CDR1 MNHNS and CDR2 SASEGT. This CDR3 has 13 residues. V lost 6 bases, J lost 9 bases, and 15 bases lay in between. The CDR3 here is CASRDSAQGEQFF. CDR3 coding DNA: TGTGCCAGCAGGGACTCGGCTCAAGGTGAGCAGTTCTTC.

This rearrangement joins TRBV5-4 to TRBJ2-7; D is possibly TRBD2 (7 bases). Germline V CDR1 and CDR2: SGHNT, YYREEE (reference sequence). The CDR3 sequence is 13 residues long. The ends were cut back, 7 bases at V and 1 base at J, with 12 bases in the middle. The CDR3 nucleotides are TGTGCCAGCCACCGGGGGGCTTCCTACGAGCAGTACTTC. Translation: CASHRGASYEQYF.

The chain recombines TRBV5-4 with TRBJ2-7, with TRBD2 matching 14 bases. V dropped 3 bases and J dropped 6; count of bases not matched to a gene: 11. CDR1 and CDR2 from the germline V gene are SGHNT and YYREEE (reference sequence). CDR3 length: 17 amino acids. The CDR3 spells CASSWGTSGSRNGEQYF. In DNA form, the CDR3 reads TGTGCCAGCAGCTGGGGGACTAGCGGGAGTCGAAACGGCGAGCAGTACTTC.

The chain joins TRBV5-1 to TRBJ1-2; TRBD1 matches at 7 bases. CDR3 size: 14 residues. Trimming cost V 2 bases and J 8 bases; bases outside gene matches: 9. Germline CDR1 and CDR2: SGHRS and YFSETQ. The CDR3 region has the DNA TGCGCCAGCAGCTTAGATCAGGGGGTCGGAGGCTACACCTTC. Translating it yields CASSLDQGVGGYTF.

The V and J genes are TRBV5-1 and TRBJ1-1, with D hard to call. Trimming removed 1 base from V and 6 bases from J, with 10 bases in between. CDR3 length: 13 residues. The germline CDR1 and CDR2 sequences are SGHRS and YFSETQ. The CDR3 DNA sequence: TGCGCCAGCAGCTTGTATTCAGAGGCTGAAGCTTTCTTT. Its protein is CASSLYSEAEAFF. The full variable domain, in which reference TRBV5-1 and TRBJ1-1 provide the parts outside the CDR3, is KAGVTQTPRYLIKTRGQQVTLSCSPISGHRSVSWYQQTPGQGLQFLFEYFSETQRNKGNFPGRFSGRQFSNSRSEMNVSTLELGDSALYLCASSLYSEAEAFFGQGTRLTVV.

V gene TRBV11-2 combines with J gene TRBJ1-2; D is uncertain. The CDR3 extends over 13 amino acids. The germline V gene has CDR1 SGHAT and CDR2 FQNNGV. The V end was cut by 4 bases, the J end by 0 bases, with 6 bases between. This CDR3 is CASSSRANYGYTF. The DNA of the CDR3 is TGTGCCAGCAGCTCGAGGGCTAACTATGGCTACACCTTC.

The J gene is TRBJ2-7, the V gene TRBV10-3; TRBD2 matches 13 bases. The CDR3 spans 17 residues. V trimming: 3 bases; J trimming: 6 bases; junction bases outside the gene matches: 11. Germline values: CDR1 ENHRY, CDR2 SYGVKD. The DNA for the CDR3 is TGTGCCATCAGTGACGGACAGGGGACTAGCGGGATGGGCGAGCAGTACTTC. Translation gives CAISDGQGTSGMGEQYF.

The chain is built from TRBV28 and TRBJ1-1; D uncertain. This CDR3 is built from 12 residues. CDR1 and CDR2 (germline): MDHEN, SYDVKM. V lost 5 bases to trimming and J lost 2 bases, with 6 bases between them. CDR3 bases: TGTGCCAGCAGTACACCAAACACTGAAGCTTTCTTT. It codes for CASSTPNTEAFF.

CDR3 region: CASNFGVTGELFF. The CDR3 DNA reads as TGTGCCAGCAATTTCGGAGTCACCGGGGAGCTGTTTTTT. The chain has TRBV28 and TRBJ2-2; D call uncertain. V lost 7 bases and J 4 bases, leaving 10 bases between the germline ends. CDR3 length: 13 residues. The germline V gene encodes CDR1 MDHEN and CDR2 SYDVKM.

The chain couples TRBV18 to TRBJ1-5; D is unresolved. In germline, CDR1 is KGHSH, CDR2 LQKENI. This CDR3 region has 15 residues. V gave up 0 bases and J gave up 4 bases, with 10 bases separating them. The CDR3 protein is CASSPPKGGNQPQHF. DNA for the CDR3: TGTGCCAGCTCACCACCAAAGGGAGGAAATCAGCCCCAGCATTTT.

The chain uses TRBV11-3 and TRBJ1-2; 8 bases are shared with TRBD1. The junction had 9 bases not matched to a gene; V was cut back by 4 bases and J by 2 bases. CDR3 size: 16 residues. CDR1 is SGHNT, CDR2 YENEEA, per germline. CDR3 in amino acids: CASSSPGTGENYGYTF. Here the CDR3 DNA reads TGTGCCAGCAGCTCTCCGGGGACAGGAGAGAACTATGGCTACACCTTC.

This rearrangement joins TRBV28 to TRBJ2-7; 10 bases are shared with TRBD1. The CDR3 totals 12 residues. Germline CDR1 and CDR2: MDHEN and SYDVKM. Trimming at V came to 3 bases and at J to 9 bases, leaving 2 bases not matched to a gene. CDR3 region: CASSFGDRGQYF. CDR3 DNA sequence: TGTGCCAGCAGTTTCGGGGACAGGGGGCAGTACTTC.

V and J are TRBV15 and TRBJ2-3; 8 bases align to TRBD2. From germline, CDR1 is LNHNV and CDR2 YYDKDF (reference sequence). The length of the CDR3 is 18 residues. After removal of 1 base from V and 5 bases from J, the junction contained 14 bases not matched to a gene. In DNA, the CDR3 is TGTGCCACCAGCAGAGTCGGGAGTGGCGGGAGGCGGGGAGATACGCAGTATTTT. Protein product: CATSRVGSGGRRGDTQYF.

In DNA, the CDR3 is TGCGCCAGCAGCTCCGAACTAGCGGGCTTGGTAGGCGATGAGCAGTTCTTC. Translation gives CASSSELAGLVGDEQFF. The chain recombines TRBV5-1 with TRBJ2-1; 9 nucleotides line up with TRBD2. This CDR3 contains 17 residues. V lost 3 bases, J lost 8 bases, and 15 bases stayed unmatched. Per germline, CDR1 SGHRS and CDR2 YFSETQ. Variable domain in full (rest from reference TRBV5-1 and TRBJ2-1): KAGVTQTPRYLIKTRGQQVTLSCSPISGHRSVSWYQQTPGQGLQFLFEYFSETQRNKGNFPGRFSGRQFSNSRSEMNVSTLELGDSALYLCASSSELAGLVGDEQFFGPGTRLTVL.

The genes are TRBV12-5 and TRBJ2-1; D not certain. The V end was cut by 5 bases, the J end by 6 bases, with 5 bases between. This CDR3 has 11 amino acids. Germline CDR1 LGHNT, CDR2 FRNRAP. CDR3 nucleotides: TGTGCTAGTGGTCCGCGCAATGAGCAGTTCTTC. Protein: CASGPRNEQFF.

This clone was detected only once. This rearrangement joins TRBV14 to TRBJ1-1; 7 nucleotides align to TRBD1. The trim removed 2 bases at V and 7 bases at J, leaving 4 bases unmatched. CDR1 SGHDN and CDR2 FVKESK come from the germline V gene. The CDR3 loop spans 13 amino acids. CDR3 protein: CASSQWTGNEAFF. CDR3 nucleotides: TGTGCCAGCAGCCAATGGACAGGCAATGAAGCTTTCTTT.

J is TRBJ2-7 and V is TRBV20-1, with D perhaps matching TRBD2 (5 bases). The CDR3 extends over 10 amino acids. Looked up from germline, CDR1 is DFQATT and CDR2 is SNEGSKA (reference sequence). The V end was cut by 3 bases, the J end by 5 bases, with 5 bases between. CDR3 nucleotide sequence: TGCAGTGCTAGCGGGAACGAGCAGTACTTC. Translating it yields CSASGNEQYF.